The entry that follows covers one T cell receptor beta chain sequence. A sample-barcoded 5' primer and a J-beta primer mix were used in a second PCR of roughly 7 to 11 cycles. TCRdb re-analysed the 5' RACE reads in MiXCR, keeping a single row per CDR3 protein. The table records 750,000 to 950,000 distinct CDR3 sequences, about 53% of them present only once. This entry is derived from a study of blood T cells in healthy people across ages. Germline lookup yields CDR1 KGHSH and CDR2 LQKENI. This CDR3 comprises 20 residues. V was clipped by 1 base and J by 0 bases; unmatched bases: 10. Sequencing was done on a sample of blood. The J gene is TRBJ2-4, the V gene TRBV18; 12 nucleotides line up with TRBD2. The sequence was collected from a man at least 80 years old in good health. For the CDR3, the DNA is TGTGCCAGCTCACCACTCCCGACTAGCGGGAGAACTCTAGCCAAAAACATTCAGTACTTC. Protein: CASSPLPTSGRTLAKNIQYF.